This TCR beta chain was sequenced in a study of blood T cell repertoires in COVID-19. Across the study: COVID-19 samples, acute and convalescent, were from the United States, Italy and Spain. The cDNA or gDNA used as material had been derived from T cells, B-cell-depleted T cells, or PBMCs.

In the original analysis: Using reference gene primer amplification, nucleated cell counts were estimated. TCRdb keeps only in-frame clones here, not all; method: immunoSEQ multiplex PCR. From that table come the V and J calls and clone size; the DNA was used to work out D and trimming. Here the sample spans about 180,000 clones, around 82% being singletons. This clone was picked up one time. This CDR3 is 12 amino acids long. The germline gives CDR1 LNHDA, CDR2 SQIVND (reference sequence). Deletions cut 1 base from V and 7 bases from J, with 7 bases between. The genes are TRBV19 and TRBJ1-2; no clear D. What was sequenced was peripheral blood. The TCR originated in a woman older than 75 with acute or convalescent COVID-19. Here the CDR3 reads CASSIAGSGYTF. DNA for the CDR3: TGTGCCAGTAGTATAGCGGGATCTGGCTACACCTTC.